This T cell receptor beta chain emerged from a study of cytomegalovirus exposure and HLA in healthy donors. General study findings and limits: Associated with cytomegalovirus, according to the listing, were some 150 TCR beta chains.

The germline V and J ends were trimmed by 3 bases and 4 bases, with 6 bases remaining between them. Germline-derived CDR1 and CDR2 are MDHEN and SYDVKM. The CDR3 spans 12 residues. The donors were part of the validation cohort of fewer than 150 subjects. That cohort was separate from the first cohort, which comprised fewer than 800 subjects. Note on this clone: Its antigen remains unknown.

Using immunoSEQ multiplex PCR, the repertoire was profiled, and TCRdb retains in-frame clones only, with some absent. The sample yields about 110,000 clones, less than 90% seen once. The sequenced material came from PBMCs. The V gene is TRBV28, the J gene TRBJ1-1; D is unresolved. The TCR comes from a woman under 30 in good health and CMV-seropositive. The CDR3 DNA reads TGTGCCAGCAGTTTCCCGGGCACTGAAGCTTTCTTT. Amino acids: CASSFPGTEAFF.